The 11 T cell receptor beta chains below were found in one sample sequenced in a study of blood T cells in healthy people across ages. A second PCR of 7 to 11 cycles used a sample-barcoded 5' primer and a J-beta primer mix. TCRdb passed the 5' RACE reads through MiXCR, listing each CDR3 protein once. The repertoire holds 850,000 to 1,300,000 distinct CDR3 sequences, with more than 40% as singletons. Sequenced sample: blood. The receptor source for this set is a woman in her fifties or sixties in good health.

The table lists this clonotype with a few counts. The CDR3 spells CASSLLGTSGSGTYEQYF. The CDR3 DNA is TGCGCCAGCAGCTTGTTAGGGACTAGCGGGAGTGGAACGTACGAGCAGTACTTC. The rearrangement links TRBV5-1 to TRBJ2-7; 14 bases fit TRBD2. J gave up 4 bases and V 1 base, and 10 bases lay outside the gene matches. Germline V CDR1 and CDR2: SGHRS, YFSETQ. The CDR3 is 18 amino acids.

The sample holds a few counts of this clonotype. This chain joins TRBV12-3 or TRBV12-4 and TRBJ1-2; possible D gene TRBD1, 5 bases. The germline V and J ends were trimmed by 2 bases and 4 bases, with 8 bases remaining between them. The CDR3 consists of 13 residues. CDR3 sequence: CASSLRQLYGYTF. The CDR3 DNA is TGTGCCAGCAGTTTACGACAGCTCTATGGCTACACCTTC.

This sequence joins TRBV12-3 or TRBV12-4 and TRBJ1-2, with D uncertain. The CDR3 extends over 15 amino acids. V was shortened by 5 bases and J by 2 bases, with 15 bases between the two germline ends. The CDR3 bases are TGTGCCAGCAGTCCGGGCCAGACAACCAACTATGGCTACACCTTC. Translating it yields CASSPGQTTNYGYTF.

This clonotype occurred a few times. The chain recombines TRBV18 with TRBJ2-5; no clear D. V lost 4 bases to trimming and J lost 5 bases, with 11 bases between them. In germline, CDR1 is KGHSH, CDR2 LQKENI. The CDR3 loop spans 13 amino acids. CDR3 DNA sequence: TGTGCCAGCTCACAGATAGACGGGGAGACCCAGTACTTC. It encodes CASSQIDGETQYF. Drawing the rest from reference TRBV18 and TRBJ2-5, the complete variable domain is NAGVMQNPRHLVRRRGQEARLRCSPMKGHSHVYWYRQLPEEGLKFMVYLQKENIIDESGMPKERFSAEFPKEGPSILRIQQVVRGDSAAYFCASSQIDGETQYFGPGTRLLVL.

The rearrangement links TRBV20-1 to TRBJ2-1, with 7 bases aligning to TRBD1. V dropped 5 bases and J dropped 0; count of bases not matched to a gene: 7. The CDR3 length is 15 residues. Germline values: CDR1 DFQATT, CDR2 SNEGSKA (reference sequence). CDR3: CSAVRDSPSYNEQFF. CDR3 sequence (DNA): TGCAGTGCTGTACGGGACAGTCCCTCCTACAATGAGCAGTTCTTC.

The chain links TRBV4-1 to TRBJ2-7; 9 nucleotides align to TRBD2. The CDR3 contains 18 residues. The V gene end was trimmed by 1 base and the J gene end by 4 bases; junction bases not matched to a gene: 14. Germline CDR1 reads MGHRA; CDR2 reads YSYEKL. The CDR3 sequence: CASSQVGPAGGRFYEQYF. Here the CDR3 DNA reads TGCGCCAGCAGCCAAGTTGGACCAGCGGGAGGCCGCTTTTACGAGCAGTACTTC.

V is TRBV10-3 and J is TRBJ2-5, with D possibly being TRBD1 or TRBD2 (5 bases each). CDR3 length equals 19 residues. Germline-derived CDR1 and CDR2 are ENHRY and SYGVKD. The V gene lost 2 bases and the J gene lost 4 bases, with 26 bases spanning the gap. CDR3 in DNA: TGTGCCATCAGTGAGCTCAGGGTGAGGGACGGAGATTGGGGAGAGACCCAGTACTTC. Translation: CAISELRVRDGDWGETQYF.

This clonotype was seen only a few times. V is TRBV5-6 and J is TRBJ2-1; D uncertain. Germline V gene sequence: CDR1 SGHDT, CDR2 YYEEEE. V dropped 0 bases and J dropped 5 bases, with 6 bases sitting between them. The CDR3 covers 13 residues. The CDR3 nucleotides read TGTGCCAGCAGCTTGGTTGCAGACAATGAGCAGTTCTTC. Translating gives CASSLVADNEQFF.

This clonotype came up many times. The chain has TRBV20-1 and TRBJ2-5; TRBD1 agrees at 7 bases. Germline values: CDR1 DFQATT, CDR2 SNEGSKA (reference sequence). The CDR3 has 15 residues. V lost 0 bases to trimming and J lost 1 base; unmatched junction nucleotides: 5. The CDR3 loop reads CSARDSGQPQETQYF. CDR3 nucleotide sequence: TGCAGTGCTAGAGATTCGGGACAGCCCCAAGAGACCCAGTACTTC.

This clonotype has more than one count but fewer than ten. V and J are TRBV12-3 or TRBV12-4 and TRBJ1-5; D gene ambiguous. Trimming left V 5 bases short and J 1 base short, with 9 bases between. The CDR3 is made up of 14 amino acids. CDR3 nucleotides: TGTGCCAGCAGTATAAGACAAAGCAATCAGCCCCAGCATTTT. Translated, it gives CASSIRQSNQPQHF.

In this sample, this clonotype turned up a few times. CDR3 protein: CASSYSGGIEGYTF. Written as DNA, the CDR3 is TGTGCCAGCAGTTACTCCGGAGGCATAGAGGGCTACACCTTC. The J gene is TRBJ1-2, the V gene TRBV6-5; D call uncertain. V shed 0 bases and J shed 8 bases, with 13 bases lying between them. The CDR3 consists of 14 residues. Germline loops: CDR1 MNHEY, CDR2 SVGAGI.